Shown below are 24 T cell receptor beta chains from a single sample sequenced in a study of blood T cell repertoires in COVID-19. Measured with immunoSEQ multiplex PCR; TCRdb has only the in-frame clones, and not every one. The data hold about 160,000 clones, with roughly 90% observed a single time. The sequencing sample was made of peripheral blood. These TCRs come from a woman aged 60 to 75 who had recovered from COVID-19.

This sequence joins TRBV4-1 and TRBJ1-5; perhaps TRBD1 as D (5 bases). The germline CDR1 and CDR2 sequences are MGHRA and YSYEKL. V was cut by 1 base and J by 8 bases, with 18 bases left in between. The CDR3 spans 16 residues. This chain's CDR3 is CASSQVGGTFGEPQHF. The CDR3 DNA sequence: TGCGCCAGCAGCCAAGTCGGGGGAACATTCGGGGAGCCCCAGCATTTT.

The chain combines TRBV5-4 with TRBJ1-2; no clear D gene. V was clipped by 4 bases and J by 0 bases, with 7 bases between them. Germline-derived CDR1 and CDR2 are SGHNT and YYREEE (reference sequence). CDR3 length: 13 residues. The CDR3 nucleotides read TGTGCCAGCAGCCCCGGAGCTAACTATGGCTACACCTTC. It codes for CASSPGANYGYTF.

CDR3 sequence: CASSYSYREPYEQYF. Written as DNA, the CDR3 is TGTGCCAGCAGTTACTCGTACAGGGAACCCTACGAGCAGTACTTC. V is TRBV6-6 and J is TRBJ2-7, with D maybe TRBD1 (6 bases). Germline V gene sequence: CDR1 MNHNY, CDR2 SVGAGI (reference sequence). There are 15 residues in the CDR3. V was clipped by 0 bases and J by 2 bases, with 11 bases between them.

This chain joins TRBV5-4 and TRBJ2-7, with a possible D match to TRBD1 (6 bases). The CDR3 length is 14 residues. Germline V gene sequence: CDR1 SGHNT, CDR2 YYREEE (reference sequence). The ends were cut back, 4 bases at V and 2 bases at J, with 13 bases in the middle. CDR3 region: CASSPPGQAYEQYF. CDR3 DNA sequence: TGTGCCAGCAGCCCGCCGGGACAAGCCTACGAGCAGTACTTC. Complete variable domain (other parts from reference TRBV5-4 and TRBJ2-7): ETGVTQSPTHLIKTRGQQVTLRCSSQSGHNTVSWYQQALGQGPQFIFQYYREEENGRGNFPPRFSGLQFPNYSSELNVNALELDDSALYLCASSPPGQAYEQYFGPGTRLTVT.

The chain uses TRBV3-1 (or the pseudogene TRBV3-2) and TRBJ2-3; perhaps TRBD1 as D (5 bases). The CDR3 is 15 residues long. V gave up 4 bases and J gave up 14 bases, with 25 bases separating them. The germline CDR1 and CDR2 sequences are LGHDT and YNNKEL (reference sequence). CDR3 amino acids: CASSRDQRTTPELYF. CDR3 sequence (DNA): TGTGCCAGCAGCCGAGACCAACGGACAACCCCCGAACTGTATTTT.

This CDR3 is CASSTAGVGRHQPQHF. The CDR3 nucleotides are TGTGCCAGTAGTACCGCTGGGGTCGGGAGGCATCAGCCCCAGCATTTT. V is TRBV19 and J is TRBJ1-5; no clear D gene. The CDR3 runs 16 residues. V was cut by 4 bases and J by 5 bases, with 18 bases left in between. Germline CDR1 reads LNHDA; CDR2 reads SQIVND (reference sequence).

The V gene is TRBV7-3, the J gene TRBJ2-3, with 8 bases that match TRBD1. This CDR3 has 16 residues. Germline assignment: CDR1 SGHTA and CDR2 FQGTGA. After removal of 4 bases from V and 5 bases from J, the junction contained 11 bases not matched to a gene. The CDR3: CASSSRTGRSGDTQYF. In DNA, the CDR3 is TGTGCCAGCAGCTCGCGGACAGGGCGAAGCGGAGATACGCAGTATTTT.

This clone was seen more than once but under ten times. The chain couples TRBV29-1 to TRBJ2-2, with D maybe TRBD2 (6 bases). V lost 3 bases to trimming and J lost 7 bases, with 15 bases between them. Germline V gene data show CDR1 as SQVTM and CDR2 as ANQGSEA. The CDR3 has 14 residues. Here the CDR3 DNA reads TGCAGCGTTGAGATCCAGGGAGGACTCGGGGAGCTGTTTTTT. Residues: CSVEIQGGLGELFF.

V usage is TRBV7-8 and J usage is TRBJ2-2; D is perhaps TRBD2 (7 bases). There are 16 residues in the CDR3. From germline, CDR1 is SGHVS and CDR2 FQNEAQ. V gave up 5 bases and J gave up 6 bases, with 19 bases separating them. The CDR3 sequence: CASSPRGGGLPGELFF. CDR3 sequence (DNA): TGTGCCAGCAGCCCCCGGGGCGGGGGCCTCCCCGGGGAGCTGTTTTTT. Using reference TRBV7-8 and TRBJ2-2 for the parts outside the CDR3, the full variable domain is GAGVSQSPRYKVAKRGQDVALRCDPISGHVSLFWYQQALGQGPEFLTYFQNEAQLDKSGLPSDRFFAERPEGSVSTLKIQRTQQEDSAVYLCASSPRGGGLPGELFFGEGSRLTVL.

This chain uses TRBV10-3 with TRBJ2-7; no clear D gene. The V gene lost 4 bases and the J gene lost 9 bases, with 16 bases spanning the gap. This CDR3 spans 13 amino acids. The germline CDR1 and CDR2 sequences are ENHRY and SYGVKD. CDR3 amino acids: CAISANTVSGQYF. The DNA for the CDR3 is TGTGCCATCAGTGCGAACACCGTTTCGGGGCAGTACTTC.

The genes are TRBV6-5 and TRBJ2-2; TRBD2 is a possible D gene (5 bases). This CDR3 spans 13 amino acids. From germline, CDR1 is MNHEY and CDR2 SVGAGI. V was pared by 0 bases and J by 10 bases, with 9 bases between. CDR3 coding DNA: TGTGCCAGCAGTTACTCGAGAGGGTTGGAGCTGTTTTTT. This translates into CASSYSRGLELFF.

The chain recombines TRBV20-1 with TRBJ2-3, with D perhaps TRBD1 (5 bases). The V gene lost 3 bases and the J gene lost 3 bases, with 7 bases spanning the gap. This CDR3 is built from 12 residues. The germline V gene encodes CDR1 DFQATT and CDR2 SNEGSKA (reference sequence). This chain's CDR3 is CSASAGTDTQYF. The CDR3 coding sequence is TGCAGTGCTAGTGCAGGGACAGATACGCAGTATTTT.

This clone showed up many times. V is TRBV12-3 or TRBV12-4 and J is TRBJ1-5; 7 bases map to TRBD1. V gave up 6 bases and J gave up 4 bases; unmatched junction bases: 3. The CDR3 covers 13 residues. As DNA, the CDR3 is TGTGCCAGCAGGTCGACAGGGAATCAGCCCCAGCATTTT. This sequence encodes CASRSTGNQPQHF.

The J gene is TRBJ1-1, the V gene TRBV21-1; the DNA was not used to check the table's D call, TRBD1. TRBV21-1 is tagged as a pseudogene. CDR3 length: 15 residues. The DNA for the CDR3 is TGTGCCAGCAGCAAAAGGGCCAGAGGGGGCACTGAAGCTTTCTTT. It is translated as CASSKRARGGTEAFF.

This rearrangement joins TRBV6-5 to TRBJ1-2; TRBD1 aligns across 9 bases. CDR1 is MNHEY and CDR2 is SVGAGI in the germline V gene. CDR3 length equals 14 residues. V shed 0 bases, J shed 8 bases, and the junction held 4 bases outside the gene matches. The CDR3 DNA reads as TGTGCCAGCAGTTACTCCGGGACAGGGAAAGGCTACACCTTC. Protein: CASSYSGTGKGYTF.

The rearrangement links TRBV5-1 to TRBJ1-1; perhaps TRBD1 as D (5 bases). V was cut by 7 bases and J by 1 base, with 17 bases left in between. The CDR3 length is 15 residues. Germline CDR1 and CDR2: SGHRS and YFSETQ. Here the CDR3 reads CASWTLPGGNTEAFF. CDR3 DNA sequence: TGCGCCAGCTGGACCCTCCCCGGGGGGAACACTGAAGCTTTCTTT.

This chain joins TRBV13 and TRBJ2-3; 9 positions match TRBD2. This CDR3 is built from 14 residues. V shed 0 bases, J shed 5 bases, and the junction held 0 bases outside the gene matches. CDR1 PRHDT and CDR2 FYEKMQ come from the germline V gene (reference sequence). The CDR3 DNA reads TGTGCCAGCAGCTTAGGACTAGCGGGAGATACGCAGTATTTT. This gives the protein CASSLGLAGDTQYF.

The J gene is TRBJ2-2, the V gene TRBV24-1; a weak D match, TRBD2 (7 bases). V dropped 3 bases and J dropped 7 bases, with 14 bases sitting between them. CDR1 KGHDR and CDR2 SFDVKD come from the germline V gene. The CDR3 sequence is 15 residues long. The CDR3 DNA is TGTGCCACCAGTGATGCGGGGGCAAGGGTCGGGGAGCTGTTTTTT. Protein sequence: CATSDAGARVGELFF.

This sequence joins TRBV11-2 and TRBJ1-6; no clear D gene. The germline V and J ends were trimmed by 2 bases and 8 bases, with 16 bases remaining between them. CDR1 is SGHAT, CDR2 FQNNGV, per germline. The CDR3 spans 16 residues. DNA for the CDR3: TGTGCCAGCAGCTTAATACGAGGAGTCCTAGATTCACCCCTCCACTTT. Protein sequence: CASSLIRGVLDSPLHF.

The rearrangement uses TRBV7-8 and TRBJ2-1, with 8 bases aligning to TRBD2. With V trimmed by 1 base and J by 8 bases, 7 bases remained unmatched. Germline CDR1 is SGHVS and CDR2 is FQNEAQ. The CDR3 consists of 15 residues. The CDR3 coding sequence is TGTGCCAGCAGCTTAGGGCGGGGGGCCGGCGATGAGCAGTTCTTC. This translates into CASSLGRGAGDEQFF.

V and J are TRBV5-4 and TRBJ2-3; a possible D gene is TRBD2 (5 bases). The CDR3 sequence is 16 residues long. Looked up from germline, CDR1 is SGHNT and CDR2 is YYREEE (reference sequence). Deletions cut 0 bases from V and 7 bases from J, with 18 bases between. CDR3 sequence (DNA): TGTGCCAGCAGCTTGGTCTCGGATCCTTCCGGGAATACGCAGTATTTT. As protein: CASSLVSDPSGNTQYF.

The chain is built from TRBV29-1 and TRBJ2-2; TRBD1 aligns across 8 bases. This CDR3 has 13 residues. Germline values: CDR1 SQVTM, CDR2 ANQGSEA. Germline trimming cut 2 bases from V and 7 bases from J; bases unmatched to any gene: 3. CDR3 nucleotides: TGCAGCGTTGAACAGGGGGCAGGCGGGGAGCTGTTTTTT. Protein: CSVEQGAGGELFF.

The chain recombines TRBV21-1 with TRBJ2-1; TRBD1 reflects the table's D call only, with no check against the DNA. TRBV21-1 counts as a pseudogene. The CDR3 runs to 16 residues. This chain's CDR3 is CASSKNVQGCYNEQFF. The CDR3 nucleotides read TGTGCCAGCAGCAAAAATGTTCAGGGCTGTTACAATGAGCAGTTCTTC.

This clone was seen many times. V usage is TRBV5-5 and J usage is TRBJ2-2; 10 bases match TRBD2. V lost 3 bases, J lost 0 bases, and 2 bases stayed unmatched. In germline, CDR1 is SGHKS, CDR2 YYEKEE (reference sequence). This CDR3 is built from 16 residues. CDR3 loop: CASSSGTSANTGELFF. The CDR3 DNA follows: TGTGCCAGCAGCTCCGGGACTAGCGCGAACACCGGGGAGCTGTTTTTT.